The clone carrying this T cell receptor beta chain was detected a few times. The data belong to a study of cytomegalovirus exposure and HLA in healthy donors. PCR amplification relied on 60 Vbeta primers (plus 13 Jbeta primers). Sequencing used immunoSEQ multiplex PCR; TCRdb keeps in-frame clones, though not all of them. The sample lists 60,000 to 70,000 clones, 60% to 80% occurring once. The sequence derives from a man aged 60 to 75 in good health and CMV-seropositive. The specimen sequenced was PBMCs.

The CDR3 loop is CASSLYRVGDTGELFF. Written as DNA, the CDR3 is TGTGCCAGTAGTCTATACAGGGTCGGGGACACCGGGGAGCTGTTTTTT. This chain links TRBV19 with TRBJ2-2; a possible D gene is TRBD1 (6 bases). Germline V gene lookup returns CDR1 LNHDA and CDR2 SQIVND (reference sequence). The CDR3 has 16 residues. V lost 5 bases to trimming and J lost 3 bases, with 16 bases between them.